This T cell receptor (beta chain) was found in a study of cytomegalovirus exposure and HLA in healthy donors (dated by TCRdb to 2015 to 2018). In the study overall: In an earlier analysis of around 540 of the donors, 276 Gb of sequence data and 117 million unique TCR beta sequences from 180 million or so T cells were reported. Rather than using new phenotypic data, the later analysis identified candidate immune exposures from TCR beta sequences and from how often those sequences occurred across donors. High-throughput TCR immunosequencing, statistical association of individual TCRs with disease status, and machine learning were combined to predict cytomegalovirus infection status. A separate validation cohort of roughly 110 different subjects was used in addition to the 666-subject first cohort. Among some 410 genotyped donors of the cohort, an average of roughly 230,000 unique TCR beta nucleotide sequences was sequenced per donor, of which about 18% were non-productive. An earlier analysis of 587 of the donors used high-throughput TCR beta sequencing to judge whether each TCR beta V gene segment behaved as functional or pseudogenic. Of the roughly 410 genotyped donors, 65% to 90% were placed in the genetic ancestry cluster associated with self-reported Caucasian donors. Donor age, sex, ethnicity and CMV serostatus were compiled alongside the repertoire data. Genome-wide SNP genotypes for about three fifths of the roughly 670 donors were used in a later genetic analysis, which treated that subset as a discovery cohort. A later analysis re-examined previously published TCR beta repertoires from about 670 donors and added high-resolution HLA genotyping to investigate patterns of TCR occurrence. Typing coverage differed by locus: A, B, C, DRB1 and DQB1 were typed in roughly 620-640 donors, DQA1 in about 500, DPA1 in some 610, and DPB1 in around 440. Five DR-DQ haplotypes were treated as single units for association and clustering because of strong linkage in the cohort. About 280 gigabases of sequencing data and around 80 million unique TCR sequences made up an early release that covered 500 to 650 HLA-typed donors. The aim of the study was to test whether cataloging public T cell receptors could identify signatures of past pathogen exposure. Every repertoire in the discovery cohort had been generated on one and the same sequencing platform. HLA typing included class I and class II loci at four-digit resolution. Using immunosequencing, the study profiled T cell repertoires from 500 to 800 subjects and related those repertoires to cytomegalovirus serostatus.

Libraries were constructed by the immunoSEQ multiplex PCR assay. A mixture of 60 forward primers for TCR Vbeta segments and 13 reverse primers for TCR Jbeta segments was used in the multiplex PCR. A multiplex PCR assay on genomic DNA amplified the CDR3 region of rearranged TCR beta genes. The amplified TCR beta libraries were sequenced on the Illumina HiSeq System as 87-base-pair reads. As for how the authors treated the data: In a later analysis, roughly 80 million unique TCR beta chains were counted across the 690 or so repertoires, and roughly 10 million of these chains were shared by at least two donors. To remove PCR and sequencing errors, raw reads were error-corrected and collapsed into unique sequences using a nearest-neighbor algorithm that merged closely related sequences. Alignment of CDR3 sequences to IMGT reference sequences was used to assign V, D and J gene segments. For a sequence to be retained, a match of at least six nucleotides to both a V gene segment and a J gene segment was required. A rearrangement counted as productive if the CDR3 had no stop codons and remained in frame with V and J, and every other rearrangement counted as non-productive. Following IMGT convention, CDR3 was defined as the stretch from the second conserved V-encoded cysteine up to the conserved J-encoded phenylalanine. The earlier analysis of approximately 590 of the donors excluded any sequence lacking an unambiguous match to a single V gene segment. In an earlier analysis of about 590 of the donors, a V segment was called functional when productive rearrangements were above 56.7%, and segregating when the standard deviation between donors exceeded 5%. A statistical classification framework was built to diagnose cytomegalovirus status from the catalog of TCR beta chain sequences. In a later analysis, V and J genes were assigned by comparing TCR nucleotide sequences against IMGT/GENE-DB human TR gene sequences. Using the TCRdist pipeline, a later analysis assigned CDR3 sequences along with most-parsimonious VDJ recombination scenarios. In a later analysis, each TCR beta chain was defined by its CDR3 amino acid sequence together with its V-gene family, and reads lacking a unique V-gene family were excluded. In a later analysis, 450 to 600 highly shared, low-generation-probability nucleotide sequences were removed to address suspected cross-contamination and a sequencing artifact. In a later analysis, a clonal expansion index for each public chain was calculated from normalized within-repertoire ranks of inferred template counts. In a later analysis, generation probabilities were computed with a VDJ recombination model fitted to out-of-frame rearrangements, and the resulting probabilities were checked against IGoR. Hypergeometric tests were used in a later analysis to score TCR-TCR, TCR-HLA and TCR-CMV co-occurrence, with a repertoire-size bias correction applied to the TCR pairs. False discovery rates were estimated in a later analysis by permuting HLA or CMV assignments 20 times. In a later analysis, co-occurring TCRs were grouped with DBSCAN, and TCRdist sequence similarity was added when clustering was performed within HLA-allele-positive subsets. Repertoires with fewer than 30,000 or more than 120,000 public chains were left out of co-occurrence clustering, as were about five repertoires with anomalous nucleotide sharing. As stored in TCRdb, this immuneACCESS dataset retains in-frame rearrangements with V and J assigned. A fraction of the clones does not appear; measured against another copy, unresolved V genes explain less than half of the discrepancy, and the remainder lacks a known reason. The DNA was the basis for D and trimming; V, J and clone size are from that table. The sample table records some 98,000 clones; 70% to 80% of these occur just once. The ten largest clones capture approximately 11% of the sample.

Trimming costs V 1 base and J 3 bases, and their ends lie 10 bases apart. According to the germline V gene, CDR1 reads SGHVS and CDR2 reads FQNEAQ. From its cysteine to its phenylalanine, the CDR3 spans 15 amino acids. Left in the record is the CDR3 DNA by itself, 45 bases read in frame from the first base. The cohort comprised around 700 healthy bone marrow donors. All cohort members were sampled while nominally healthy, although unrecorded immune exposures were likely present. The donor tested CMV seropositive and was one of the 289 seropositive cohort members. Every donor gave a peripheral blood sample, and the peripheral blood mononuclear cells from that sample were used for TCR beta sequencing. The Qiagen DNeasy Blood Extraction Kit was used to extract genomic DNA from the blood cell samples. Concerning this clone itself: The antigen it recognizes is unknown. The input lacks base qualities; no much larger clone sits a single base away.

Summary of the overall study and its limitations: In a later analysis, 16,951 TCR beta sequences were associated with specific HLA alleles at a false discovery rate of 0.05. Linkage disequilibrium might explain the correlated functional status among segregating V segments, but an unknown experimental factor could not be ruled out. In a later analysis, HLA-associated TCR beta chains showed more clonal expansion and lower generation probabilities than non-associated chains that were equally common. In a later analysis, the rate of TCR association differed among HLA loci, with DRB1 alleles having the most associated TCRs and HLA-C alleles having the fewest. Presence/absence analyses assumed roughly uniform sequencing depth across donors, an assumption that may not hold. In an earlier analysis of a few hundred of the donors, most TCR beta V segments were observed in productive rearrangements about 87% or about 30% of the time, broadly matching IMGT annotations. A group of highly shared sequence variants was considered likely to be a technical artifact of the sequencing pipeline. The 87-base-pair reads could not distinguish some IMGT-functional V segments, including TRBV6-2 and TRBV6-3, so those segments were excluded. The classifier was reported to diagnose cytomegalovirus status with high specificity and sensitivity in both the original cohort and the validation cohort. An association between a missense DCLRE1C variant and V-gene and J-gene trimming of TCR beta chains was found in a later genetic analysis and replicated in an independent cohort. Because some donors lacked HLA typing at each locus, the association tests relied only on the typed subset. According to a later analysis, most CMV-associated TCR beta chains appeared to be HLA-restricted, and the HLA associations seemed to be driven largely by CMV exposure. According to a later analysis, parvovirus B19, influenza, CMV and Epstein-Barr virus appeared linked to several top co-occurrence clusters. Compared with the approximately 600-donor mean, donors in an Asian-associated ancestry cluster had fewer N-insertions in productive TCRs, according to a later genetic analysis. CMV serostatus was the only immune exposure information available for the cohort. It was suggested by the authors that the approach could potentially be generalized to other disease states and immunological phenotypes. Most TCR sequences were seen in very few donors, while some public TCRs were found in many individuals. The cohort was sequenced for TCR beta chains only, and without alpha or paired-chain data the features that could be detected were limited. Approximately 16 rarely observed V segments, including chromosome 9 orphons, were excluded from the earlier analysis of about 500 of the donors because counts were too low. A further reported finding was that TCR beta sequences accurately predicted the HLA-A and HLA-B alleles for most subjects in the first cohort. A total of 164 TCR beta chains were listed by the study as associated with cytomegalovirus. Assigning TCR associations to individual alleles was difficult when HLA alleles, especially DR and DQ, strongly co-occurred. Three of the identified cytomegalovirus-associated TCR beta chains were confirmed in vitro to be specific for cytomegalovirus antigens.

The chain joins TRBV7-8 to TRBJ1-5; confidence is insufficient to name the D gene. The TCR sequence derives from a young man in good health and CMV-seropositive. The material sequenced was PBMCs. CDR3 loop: CASSLGSVNNQPQHF. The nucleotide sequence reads TGTGCCAGCAGCTTAGGGTCGGTTAACAATCAGCCCCAGCATTTT.